These 14 T cell receptor beta chains came from one sample sequenced in a study of technical replicates of blood from several donors. The assay was immunoSEQ multiplex PCR, and TCRdb's table has in-frame clones only and misses some. The sample lists under 100,000 clones, approximately 96% occurring once. Sequenced input: T cells isolated from PBMCs. The receptors shown here come from a human donor in good health.

The chain is built from TRBV9 and TRBJ1-2; D gene ambiguous. CDR3 size: 17 residues. Trimming cost V 1 base and J 3 bases, with 19 bases left between them. Germline lookup yields CDR1 SGDLS and CDR2 YYNGEE. CDR3 coding DNA: TGTGCCAGCAGCGTATTTAGGTTGAGACATTACCACTATGGCTACACCTTC. Encoded protein: CASSVFRLRHYHYGYTF.

The chain joins TRBV7-2 to TRBJ2-1; a weak D match, TRBD1 (5 bases). The CDR3 is 15 residues long. Trimming took off 3 bases at V and 3 bases at J, with 12 bases between the two ends. Germline CDR1 is SGHTA and CDR2 is FQGNSA. The CDR3 loop is CASSFEGASYNEQFF. The CDR3 region has the DNA TGTGCCAGCAGCTTTGAAGGGGCCAGCTACAATGAGCAGTTCTTC.

V usage is TRBV4-1 and J usage is TRBJ2-2; possible D gene TRBD1, 5 bases. Germline V gives CDR1 MGHRA, CDR2 YSYEKL. This CDR3 has 18 amino acids. V was clipped by 0 bases and J by 5 bases, with 19 bases between them. Written as DNA, the CDR3 is TGCGCCAGCAGCCAAGATCCCCCAGGGTTAGTGAGAACCGGGGAGCTGTTTTTT. Translation gives CASSQDPPGLVRTGELFF.

The V call is TRBV5-1, the J call TRBJ1-1; D might be TRBD1 (5 bases). Trimming took 0 bases from V and 4 from J, leaving 10 bases between them. Looked up from germline, CDR1 is SGHRS and CDR2 is YFSETQ. CDR3 size: 14 residues. The CDR3 DNA sequence: TGCGCCAGCAGCTTGGCTCAGGGTTCCACTGAAGCTTTCTTT. It specifies CASSLAQGSTEAFF.

This rearrangement joins TRBV6-5 to TRBJ1-5; TRBD1 might be the D (5 bases). The CDR3 is made up of 13 amino acids. Per germline, CDR1 MNHEY and CDR2 SVGAGI. V was trimmed by 11 bases and J by 2 bases, leaving 13 bases between them. The CDR3 is CALRRGRNQPQHF. The CDR3, as DNA: TGTGCCCTAAGAAGGGGCCGCAATCAGCCCCAGCATTTT.

Only one count was recorded for this clone. The chain uses TRBV19 and TRBJ2-7; 9 bases fit TRBD1. The germline CDR1 and CDR2 sequences are LNHDA and SQIVND (reference sequence). This CDR3 is 13 amino acids long. V dropped 5 bases and J dropped 3; count of bases not matched to a gene: 2. The CDR3 reads CASSAGQGYEQYF. The CDR3, as DNA: TGTGCCAGTAGTGCGGGACAGGGCTACGAGCAGTACTTC. Together with reference TRBV19 and TRBJ2-7, the CDR3 gives the full variable domain: DGGITQSPKYLFRKEGQNVTLSCEQNLNHDAMYWYRQDPGQGLRLIYYSQIVNDFQKGDIAEGYSVSREKKESFPLTVTSAQKNPTAFYLCASSAGQGYEQYFGPGTRLTVT.

This chain connects TRBV4-1 to TRBJ2-1; D is unresolved. CDR3 length equals 13 residues. The V and J ends lost 2 bases and 1 base respectively, with 3 bases between them. Germline loops: CDR1 MGHRA, CDR2 YSYEKL. The CDR3 nucleotides read TGCGCCAGCAGCCAAACTTCCTACAATGAGCAGTTCTTC. This gives the protein CASSQTSYNEQFF.

V is TRBV7-2 and J is TRBJ2-3; 8 bases fit TRBD2. Germline V gene lookup returns CDR1 SGHTA and CDR2 FQGNSA. The CDR3 consists of 17 residues. V lost 2 bases, J lost 0 bases, and 7 bases stayed unmatched. The CDR3 DNA reads as TGTGCCAGCAGCTTACCCAGCGGGAGTGTGAGCACAGATACGCAGTATTTT. It is translated as CASSLPSGSVSTDTQYF.

The CDR3 DNA reads TGTGCCAGCAGCAAGGGGCGGAATCGGGGCTACACCTTC. Protein sequence: CASSKGRNRGYTF. The chain employs TRBV28 and TRBJ1-2; the D gene is possibly TRBD1 (5 bases). Trimming cost V 6 bases and J 8 bases, with 16 bases left between them. The V gene's germline CDR1 is MDHEN and CDR2 SYDVKM. The CDR3 has 13 residues.

The chain uses TRBV30 and TRBJ2-7; D may be TRBD1 (5 bases). The germline CDR1 and CDR2 sequences are GTSNPN and SVGIG (reference sequence). V lost 3 bases, J lost 4 bases, and 16 bases lay in between. This CDR3 region has 14 residues. The CDR3, as DNA: TGTGCCTGGAGCTGGGGCAGGGCCATTTACGAGCAGTACTTC. This encodes CAWSWGRAIYEQYF.

This chain joins TRBV19 and TRBJ1-5; D may be TRBD1 (6 bases). Germline-derived CDR1 and CDR2 are LNHDA and SQIVND (reference sequence). Trimming stripped 0 bases from V and 0 bases from J, with 18 bases between. This CDR3 region has 19 residues. The CDR3 coding sequence is TGTGCCAGTAGTATAGAGGTAGGACAGAGACGATATAGCAATCAGCCCCAGCATTTT. It translates to CASSIEVGQRRYSNQPQHF.

This clone was observed once. The chain is built from TRBV9 and TRBJ2-2, with D unresolved. V was cut by 3 bases and J by 6 bases, with 6 bases left in between. This CDR3 spans 12 amino acids. Germline CDR1 SGDLS, CDR2 YYNGEE. CDR3 residues: CASSAGPGELFF. The CDR3 nucleotides read TGTGCCAGCAGCGCCGGTCCCGGGGAGCTGTTTTTT.

The CDR3 nucleotides are TGTGCCAGCAGTTTACTAGCGGGAGAGGGGAATGAGCAGTTCTTC. Amino acids: CASSLLAGEGNEQFF. The chain carries TRBV27 and TRBJ2-1, with 10 nucleotides matching TRBD2. This CDR3 has 15 residues. Germline CDR1 reads MNHEY; CDR2 reads SMNVEV (reference sequence). The J segment lost 7 bases and the V segment lost 2 bases, leaving 5 bases of the junction unmatched.

V is TRBV11-2 and J is TRBJ2-7; 8 bases align to TRBD1. The trim removed 1 base at V and 3 bases at J, leaving 2 bases unmatched. Germline CDR1 is SGHAT and CDR2 is FQNNGV. There are 14 residues in the CDR3. In nucleotides, the CDR3 is TGTGCCAGCAGCTTAGGCACAGGGGGCTACGAGCAGTACTTC. Its translation: CASSLGTGGYEQYF.